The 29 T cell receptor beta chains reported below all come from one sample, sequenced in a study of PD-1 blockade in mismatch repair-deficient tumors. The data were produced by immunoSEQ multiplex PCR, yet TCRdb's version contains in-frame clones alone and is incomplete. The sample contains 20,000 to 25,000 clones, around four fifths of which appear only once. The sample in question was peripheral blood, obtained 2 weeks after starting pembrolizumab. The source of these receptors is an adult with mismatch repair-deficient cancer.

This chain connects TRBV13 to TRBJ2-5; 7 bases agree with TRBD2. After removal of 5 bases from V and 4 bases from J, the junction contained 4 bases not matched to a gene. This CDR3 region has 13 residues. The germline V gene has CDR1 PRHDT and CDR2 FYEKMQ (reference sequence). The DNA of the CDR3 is TGTGCCAGCAGCGGCCGGGGGGTAGAGACCCAGTACTTC. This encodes CASSGRGVETQYF.

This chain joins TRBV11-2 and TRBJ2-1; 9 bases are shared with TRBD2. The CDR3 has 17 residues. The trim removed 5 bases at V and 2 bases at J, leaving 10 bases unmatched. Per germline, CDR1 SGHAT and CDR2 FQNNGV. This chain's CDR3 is CASSLPPGTSTYNEQFF. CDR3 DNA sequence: TGTGCCAGCAGCCTCCCCCCCGGGACTAGCACCTACAATGAGCAGTTCTTC.

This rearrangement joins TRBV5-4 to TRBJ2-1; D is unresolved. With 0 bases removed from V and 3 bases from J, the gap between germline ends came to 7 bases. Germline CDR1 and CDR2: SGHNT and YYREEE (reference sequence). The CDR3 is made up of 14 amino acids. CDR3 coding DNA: TGTGCCAGCAGCTTGGAGCAAAACTACAATGAGCAGTTCTTC. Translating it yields CASSLEQNYNEQFF.

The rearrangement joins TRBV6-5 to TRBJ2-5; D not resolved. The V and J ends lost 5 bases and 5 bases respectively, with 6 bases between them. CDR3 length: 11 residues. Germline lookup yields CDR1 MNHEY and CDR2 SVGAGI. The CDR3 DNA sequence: TGTGCCAGCAGTAATGGGGAGACCCAGTACTTC. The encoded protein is CASSNGETQYF.

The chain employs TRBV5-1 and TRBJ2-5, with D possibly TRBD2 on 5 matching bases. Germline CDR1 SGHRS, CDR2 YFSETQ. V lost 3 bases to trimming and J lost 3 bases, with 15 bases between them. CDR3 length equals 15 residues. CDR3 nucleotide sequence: TGCGCCAGCAGCTCCAACAGCGGCCCCGAAGAGACCCAGTACTTC. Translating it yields CASSSNSGPEETQYF.

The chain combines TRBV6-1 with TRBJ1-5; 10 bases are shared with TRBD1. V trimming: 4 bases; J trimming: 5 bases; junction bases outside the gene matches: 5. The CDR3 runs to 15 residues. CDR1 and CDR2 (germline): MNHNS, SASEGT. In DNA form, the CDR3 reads TGTGCCAGCAGTGGGACAGGGGGTTGGGATCAGCCCCAGCATTTT. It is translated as CASSGTGGWDQPQHF.

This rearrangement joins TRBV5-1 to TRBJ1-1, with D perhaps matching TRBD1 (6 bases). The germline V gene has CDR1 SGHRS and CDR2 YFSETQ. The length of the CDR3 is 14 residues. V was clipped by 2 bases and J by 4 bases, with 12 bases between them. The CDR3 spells CASSLQGPPTEAFF. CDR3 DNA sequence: TGCGCCAGCAGCTTACAGGGTCCCCCCACTGAAGCTTTCTTT.

This CDR3 reads CASLANRLATEQYF. The CDR3 region has the DNA TGTGCCAGCCTGGCGAATAGACTAGCGACCGAGCAGTACTTC. The chain combines TRBV5-8 with TRBJ2-7, with TRBD2 matching over 8 bases. CDR1 SGHTS and CDR2 YDEGEE come from the germline V gene. There are 14 residues in the CDR3. Trimming at V came to 7 bases and at J to 6 bases, leaving 12 bases not matched to a gene.

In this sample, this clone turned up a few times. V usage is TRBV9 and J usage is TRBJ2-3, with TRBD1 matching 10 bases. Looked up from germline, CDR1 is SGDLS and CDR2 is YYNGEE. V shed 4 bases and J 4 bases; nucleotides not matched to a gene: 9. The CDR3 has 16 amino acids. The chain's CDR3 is CASSPPRDRGPDTQYF. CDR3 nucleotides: TGTGCCAGCAGCCCTCCGCGGGACAGGGGCCCAGATACGCAGTATTTT.

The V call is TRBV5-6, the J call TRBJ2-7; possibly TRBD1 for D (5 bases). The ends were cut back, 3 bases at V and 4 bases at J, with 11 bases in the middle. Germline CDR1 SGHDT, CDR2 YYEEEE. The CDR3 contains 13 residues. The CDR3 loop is CASSWGRGYEQYF. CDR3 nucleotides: TGTGCCAGCAGCTGGGGTAGGGGATACGAGCAGTACTTC.

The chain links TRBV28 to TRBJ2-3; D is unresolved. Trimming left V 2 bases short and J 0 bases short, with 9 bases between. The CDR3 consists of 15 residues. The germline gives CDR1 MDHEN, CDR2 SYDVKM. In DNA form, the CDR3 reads TGTGCCAGCAGTTTACTAATCCCGAGCACAGATACGCAGTATTTT. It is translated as CASSLLIPSTDTQYF.

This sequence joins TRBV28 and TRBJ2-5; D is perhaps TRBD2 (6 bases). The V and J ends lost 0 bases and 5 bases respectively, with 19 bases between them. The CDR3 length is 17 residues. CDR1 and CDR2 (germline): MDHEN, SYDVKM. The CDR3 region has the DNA TGTGCCAGCAGTTTATGGTTGGGTACGGGGGTTTCGGAGACCCAGTACTTC. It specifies CASSLWLGTGVSETQYF.

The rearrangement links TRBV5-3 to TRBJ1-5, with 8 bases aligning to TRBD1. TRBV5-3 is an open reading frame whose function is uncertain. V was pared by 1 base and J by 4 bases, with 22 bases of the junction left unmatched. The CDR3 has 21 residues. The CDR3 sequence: CARSLLGPAGQGPRANQPQHF. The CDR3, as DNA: TGTGCCAGAAGCTTGTTAGGTCCCGCAGGACAGGGCCCCCGGGCGAATCAGCCCCAGCATTTT.

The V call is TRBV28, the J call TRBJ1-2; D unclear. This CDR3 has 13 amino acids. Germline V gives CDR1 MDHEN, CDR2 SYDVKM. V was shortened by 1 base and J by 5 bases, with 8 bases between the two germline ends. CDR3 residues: CASSLSGWYGYTF. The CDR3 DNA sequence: TGTGCCAGCAGTTTATCCGGGTGGTATGGCTACACCTTC.

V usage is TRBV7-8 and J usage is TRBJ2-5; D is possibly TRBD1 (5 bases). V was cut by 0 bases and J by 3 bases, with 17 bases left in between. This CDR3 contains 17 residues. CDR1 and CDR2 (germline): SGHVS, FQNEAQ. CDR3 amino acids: CASSLALVRVGKETQYF. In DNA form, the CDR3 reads TGTGCCAGCAGCTTAGCCCTTGTCAGGGTGGGGAAAGAGACCCAGTACTTC.

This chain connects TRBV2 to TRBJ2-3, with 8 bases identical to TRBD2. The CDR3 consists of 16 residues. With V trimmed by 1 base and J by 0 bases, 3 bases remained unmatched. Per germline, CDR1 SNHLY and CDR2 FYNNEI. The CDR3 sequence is CASSEEAGESTDTQYF. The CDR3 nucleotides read TGTGCCAGCAGTGAAGAAGCGGGAGAGAGCACAGATACGCAGTATTTT.

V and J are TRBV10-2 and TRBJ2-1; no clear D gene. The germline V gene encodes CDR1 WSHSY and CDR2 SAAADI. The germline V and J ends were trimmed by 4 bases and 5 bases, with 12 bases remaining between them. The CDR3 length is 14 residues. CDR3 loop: CASSVWQLDNEQFF. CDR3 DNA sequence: TGCGCCAGCAGTGTCTGGCAACTGGACAATGAGCAGTTCTTC.

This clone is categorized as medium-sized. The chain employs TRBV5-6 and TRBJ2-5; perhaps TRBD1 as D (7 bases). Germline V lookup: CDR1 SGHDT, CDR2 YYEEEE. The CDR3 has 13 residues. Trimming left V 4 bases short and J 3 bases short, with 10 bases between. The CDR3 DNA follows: TGTGCCAGCAGCCGCGGGACAGAAGAGACCCAGTACTTC. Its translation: CASSRGTEETQYF.

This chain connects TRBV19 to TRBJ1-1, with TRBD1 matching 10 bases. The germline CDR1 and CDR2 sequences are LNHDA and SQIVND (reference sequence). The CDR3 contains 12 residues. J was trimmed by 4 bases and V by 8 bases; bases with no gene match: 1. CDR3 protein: CASRTGGTEAFF. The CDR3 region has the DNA TGTGCCAGTCGGACAGGGGGCACTGAAGCTTTCTTT.

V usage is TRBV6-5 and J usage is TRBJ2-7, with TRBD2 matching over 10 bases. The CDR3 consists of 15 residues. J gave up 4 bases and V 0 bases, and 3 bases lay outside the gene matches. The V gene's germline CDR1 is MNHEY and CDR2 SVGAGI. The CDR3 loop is CASSYSSSGSYEQYF. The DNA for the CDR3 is TGTGCCAGCAGTTACTCGTCTAGCGGGAGTTACGAGCAGTACTTC.

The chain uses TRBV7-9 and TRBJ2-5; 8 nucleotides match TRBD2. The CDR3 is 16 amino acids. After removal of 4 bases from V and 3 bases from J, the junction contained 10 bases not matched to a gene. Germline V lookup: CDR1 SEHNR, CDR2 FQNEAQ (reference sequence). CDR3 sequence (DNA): TGTGCCAGCAGCTCAAATAGCGGGGTGTTTAAAGAGACCCAGTACTTC. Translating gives CASSSNSGVFKETQYF.

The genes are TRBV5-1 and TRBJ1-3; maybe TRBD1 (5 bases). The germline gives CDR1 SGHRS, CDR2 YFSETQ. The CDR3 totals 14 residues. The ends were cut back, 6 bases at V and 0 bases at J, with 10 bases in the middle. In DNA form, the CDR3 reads TGCGCCAGCACCGACAGTTTCTCTGGAAACACCATATATTTT. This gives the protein CASTDSFSGNTIYF.

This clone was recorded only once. DNA of the CDR3: TGTGCCAGCAGCGACGGACAGCCCTACGAGCAGTACTTC. Its translation is CASSDGQPYEQYF. The chain joins TRBV6-1 to TRBJ2-7; possibly TRBD1 for D (6 bases). Germline CDR1 is MNHNS and CDR2 is SASEGT. V was trimmed by 6 bases and J by 2 bases, leaving 11 bases between them. This CDR3 is 13 amino acids long.

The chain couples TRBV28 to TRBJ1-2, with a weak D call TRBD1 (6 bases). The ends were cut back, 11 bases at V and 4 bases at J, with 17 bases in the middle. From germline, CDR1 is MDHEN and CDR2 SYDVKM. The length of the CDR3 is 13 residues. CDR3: CAGGSLSSYGYTF. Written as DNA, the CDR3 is TGTGCCGGGGGCAGTCTGTCGTCCTATGGCTACACCTTC.

The CDR3 is CASSYTSGGTGELFF. The CDR3 coding sequence is TGTGCCAGCAGCTACACTAGCGGGGGCACCGGGGAGCTGTTTTTT. The V call is TRBV7-6, the J call TRBJ2-2; 11 bases map to TRBD2. This CDR3 spans 15 amino acids. V shed 4 bases and J 4 bases; nucleotides not matched to a gene: 2. Germline lookup yields CDR1 SGHVS and CDR2 FNYEAQ. The whole variable domain, remainder taken from reference TRBV7-6 and TRBJ2-2, is GAGVSQSPRYKVTKRGQDVALRCDPISGHVSLYWYRQALGQGPEFLTYFNYEAQQDKSGLPNDRFSAERPEGSISTLTIQRTEQRDSAMYRCASSYTSGGTGELFFGEGSRLTVL.

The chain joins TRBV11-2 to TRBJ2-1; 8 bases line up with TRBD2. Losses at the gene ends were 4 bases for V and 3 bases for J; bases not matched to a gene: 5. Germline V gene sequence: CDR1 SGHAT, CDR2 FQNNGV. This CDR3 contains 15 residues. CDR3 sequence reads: CASSSSGSYYNEQFF. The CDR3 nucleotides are TGTGCCAGCAGCTCAAGCGGGAGCTACTACAATGAGCAGTTCTTC.

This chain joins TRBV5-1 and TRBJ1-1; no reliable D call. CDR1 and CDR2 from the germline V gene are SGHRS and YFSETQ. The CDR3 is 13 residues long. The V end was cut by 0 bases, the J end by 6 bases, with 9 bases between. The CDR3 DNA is TGCGCCAGCAGCTTGGGGCAGATCGCTGAAGCTTTCTTT. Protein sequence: CASSLGQIAEAFF.

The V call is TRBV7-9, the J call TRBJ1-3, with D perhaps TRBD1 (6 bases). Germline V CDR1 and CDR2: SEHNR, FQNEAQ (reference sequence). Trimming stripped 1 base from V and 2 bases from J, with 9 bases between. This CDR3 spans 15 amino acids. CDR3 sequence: CASSLDRDPGNTIYF. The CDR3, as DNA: TGTGCCAGCAGCTTAGACAGGGACCCTGGAAACACCATATATTTT.

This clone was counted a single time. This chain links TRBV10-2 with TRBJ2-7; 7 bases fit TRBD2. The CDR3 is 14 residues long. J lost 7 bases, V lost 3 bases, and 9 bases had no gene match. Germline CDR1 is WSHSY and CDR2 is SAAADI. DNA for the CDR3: TGCGCCAGCAGTGATAGGCGGGAGAGACGGGAGCAGTACTTC. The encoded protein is CASSDRRERREQYF.